These 9 T cell receptor beta chains were sequenced from one sample in a study of CD4 T cells in relation to SARS-CoV-2 and coronaviruses. The protocol was immunoSEQ multiplex PCR, while the TCRdb copy is restricted to in-frame clones and leaves out a portion. The data show about 37,000 clones, with around 85% seen just once and approximately 3.1% held by the top ten. Sample: memory CD4+ T cells from PBMCs. The origin of the receptors is an adult with COVID-19.

The chain recombines TRBV28 with TRBJ1-2, with 7 bases that match TRBD1. The CDR3 runs 17 residues. Germline V lookup: CDR1 MDHEN, CDR2 SYDVKM. V lost 4 bases, J lost 2 bases, and 13 bases stayed unmatched. CDR3 DNA sequence: TGTGCCAGCAGTTCCGACTCGACAGGGATCTCCAACTATGGCTACACCTTC. This encodes CASSSDSTGISNYGYTF.

The chain carries TRBV28 and TRBJ1-2, with 8 bases identical to TRBD1. The CDR3 is 14 residues long. CDR1 is MDHEN and CDR2 is SYDVKM in the germline V gene. The trim removed 1 base at V and 7 bases at J, leaving 5 bases unmatched. CDR3 nucleotide sequence: TGTGCCAGCAGTTTATTGGACAGGGTGGGTGGCTACACCTTC. This sequence encodes CASSLLDRVGGYTF.

The chain links TRBV4-2 to TRBJ2-7; 8 bases are shared with TRBD1. V lost 5 bases, J lost 2 bases, and 20 bases stayed unmatched. This CDR3 has 19 amino acids. Germline assignment: CDR1 LGHNA and CDR2 YNFKEQ. The CDR3 nucleotides are TGTGCCAGCAGCTTACGCCCCGGGACAGGCAATGGTAACGCCTACGAGCAGTACTTC. Translating it yields CASSLRPGTGNGNAYEQYF.

This sequence joins TRBV2 and TRBJ2-3; unclear D gene. The CDR3 consists of 14 residues. V was cut by 3 bases and J by 0 bases, with 7 bases left in between. Per germline, CDR1 SNHLY and CDR2 FYNNEI. This CDR3 reads CASSDRSSTDTQYF. The CDR3 DNA reads TGTGCCAGCAGTGACAGGTCTAGCACAGATACGCAGTATTTT. Complete variable domain (other parts from reference TRBV2 and TRBJ2-3): EPEVTQTPSHQVTQMGQEVILRCVPISNHLYFYWYRQILGQKVEFLVSFYNNEISEKSEIFDDQFSVERPDGSNFTLKIRSTKLEDSAMYFCASSDRSSTDTQYFGPGTRLTVL.

The chain has TRBV6-1 and TRBJ2-6; the match to TRBD1 covers 7 bases. The ends lost 4 bases at V and 4 bases at J; junction bases unmatched: 16. This CDR3 is 19 amino acids long. Germline CDR1 reads MNHNS; CDR2 reads SASEGT. The DNA for the CDR3 is TGTGCCAGCAGTGGCGTTAGACAGGGTTTCAGGTTCGGGGCCAACGTCCTGACTTTC. It encodes CASSGVRQGFRFGANVLTF.

The chain is built from TRBV19 and TRBJ2-7; TRBD1 matches 8 bases. Germline values: CDR1 LNHDA, CDR2 SQIVND (reference sequence). The CDR3 is 16 amino acids. J gave up 1 base and V 5 bases, and 10 bases lay outside the gene matches. The CDR3 region is CASSSPRTGLSYEQYF. DNA of the CDR3: TGTGCCAGTAGTTCACCCAGGACAGGGCTTTCCTACGAGCAGTACTTC.

The rearrangement links TRBV20-1 to TRBJ2-7; the D is unclear. In germline, CDR1 is DFQATT, CDR2 SNEGSKA (reference sequence). V dropped 6 bases and J dropped 7 bases, with 10 bases sitting between them. CDR3 size: 10 residues. The CDR3 sequence is CSAQTREQYF. As DNA, the CDR3 is TGCAGTGCGCAGACAAGGGAGCAGTACTTC.

This chain uses TRBV12-3 or TRBV12-4 with TRBJ1-1; 7 nucleotides line up with TRBD1. The CDR3 runs to 12 residues. V gave up 6 bases and J gave up 10 bases; unmatched junction bases: 8. CDR3 sequence reads: CASSKNRGGAFF. Here the CDR3 DNA reads TGTGCCAGCAGCAAGAACAGGGGTGGAGCTTTCTTT.

The CDR3 loop is CASSRDRDYEQYF. CDR3 DNA: TGTGCCAGCTCTAGGGACAGGGACTACGAGCAGTACTTC. The chain employs TRBV3-1 (or the pseudogene TRBV3-2) and TRBJ2-7; 9 bases match TRBD1. Germline CDR1 and CDR2: LGHDT and YNNKEL (reference sequence). CDR3 length: 13 residues. Germline trimming cut 8 bases from V and 3 bases from J; bases unmatched to any gene: 5.